The rows below give T cell receptor beta chains drawn from one sample of a study of shared T cell receptors in the human thymus. Sequencing used immunoSEQ multiplex PCR; TCRdb keeps in-frame clones, though not all of them. The sample lists 700,000 or so clones, roughly 85% seen once, with more than 0.008% in the top ten. This sample also belongs to another study, concerning human thymus T cells.

Material for sequencing was thymocytes. The receptors were gathered from a girl under three years old with a congenital heart defect. Both conserved end residues are part of each CDR3. Fields, in order: clone size, D gene, J gene, V gene, CDR3 DNA, CDR3 protein. The D gene is left open where the match is weak. Expanded clones get a size class; other rows say once, few or many, or leave the size out.

clone size: .
D gene: .
J gene: TRBJ1-5
V gene: TRBV5-6
CDR3 DNA: TGTGCCAGCAGCTTGACAGGGAGCAATCAGCCCCAGCATTTT
CDR3 protein: CASSLTGSNQPQHF

clone size: .
D gene: .
J gene: TRBJ2-2
V gene: TRBV11-2
CDR3 DNA: TGTGCCAGCAGTTCTGTTGGCAGCGGGAACACCGGGGAGCTGTTTTTT
CDR3 protein: CASSSVGSGNTGELFF

clone size: once
D gene: .
J gene: TRBJ1-5
V gene: TRBV19
CDR3 DNA: TGTGCCAGTAGTCCGCGGGGGGTTAGCAATCAGCCCCAGCATTTT
CDR3 protein: CASSPRGVSNQPQHF

clone size: .
D gene: .
J gene: TRBJ1-1
V gene: TRBV6-1
CDR3 DNA: TGTGCCAGCAGTGAGGGGAGTCGGGGATTTATATTT
CDR3 protein: CASSEGSRGFIF

clone size: .
D gene: .
J gene: TRBJ1-1
V gene: TRBV14
CDR3 DNA: TGTGCCAGCAGCCAAGACGTCCAGGGGTCTGAAGCTTTCTTT
CDR3 protein: CASSQDVQGSEAFF

clone size: .
D gene: TRBD1
J gene: TRBJ2-7
V gene: TRBV27
CDR3 DNA: TGTGCCAGCAGTCTTGGGGCCGGGACAGGGTCACCTTACGAGCAGTACTTC
CDR3 protein: CASSLGAGTGSPYEQYF

clone size: .
D gene: TRBD1
J gene: TRBJ2-5
V gene: TRBV5-6
CDR3 DNA: TGTGCCAGCAGCTCACCAAATAGCAACGGGACAGTTTACCAAGAGACCCAGTACTTC
CDR3 protein: CASSSPNSNGTVYQETQYF

clone size: once
D gene: TRBD2
J gene: TRBJ2-3
V gene: TRBV27
CDR3 DNA: TGTGCCAGTAGCGGGGGGGGCACAGATACGCAGTATTTT
CDR3 protein: CASSGGGTDTQYF

clone size: .
D gene: TRBD1
J gene: TRBJ1-2
V gene: TRBV5-1
CDR3 DNA: TGCGCCAGCAGCCGCACAGGGGGCGGGCTGTGTGGCTACACCTTC
CDR3 protein: CASSRTGGGLCGYTF

clone size: .
D gene: TRBD2
J gene: TRBJ2-5
V gene: TRBV4-1
CDR3 DNA: TGCGCCAGCAGCCAAGAAGGACTAGCGGGGGGGTTGGGAAAGACCCAGTACTTC
CDR3 protein: CASSQEGLAGGLGKTQYF

clone size: .
D gene: .
J gene: TRBJ1-1
V gene: TRBV7-9
CDR3 DNA: TGTGCCAGCAGCTTAGCGCGGAACACTGAAGCTTTCTTT
CDR3 protein: CASSLARNTEAFF

clone size: .
D gene: TRBD1
J gene: TRBJ2-5
V gene: TRBV4-1
CDR3 DNA: TGCGCCAGCAGCCAAGTTATTTTACAGGGGGAAGAGACCCAGTACTTC
CDR3 protein: CASSQVILQGEETQYF

clone size: .
D gene: .
J gene: TRBJ1-1
V gene: TRBV27
CDR3 DNA: TGTGCCAGCAGTCATCGACACAGGTTAAGACATATGAACACTGAAGCTTTCTTT
CDR3 protein: CASSHRHRLRHMNTEAFF